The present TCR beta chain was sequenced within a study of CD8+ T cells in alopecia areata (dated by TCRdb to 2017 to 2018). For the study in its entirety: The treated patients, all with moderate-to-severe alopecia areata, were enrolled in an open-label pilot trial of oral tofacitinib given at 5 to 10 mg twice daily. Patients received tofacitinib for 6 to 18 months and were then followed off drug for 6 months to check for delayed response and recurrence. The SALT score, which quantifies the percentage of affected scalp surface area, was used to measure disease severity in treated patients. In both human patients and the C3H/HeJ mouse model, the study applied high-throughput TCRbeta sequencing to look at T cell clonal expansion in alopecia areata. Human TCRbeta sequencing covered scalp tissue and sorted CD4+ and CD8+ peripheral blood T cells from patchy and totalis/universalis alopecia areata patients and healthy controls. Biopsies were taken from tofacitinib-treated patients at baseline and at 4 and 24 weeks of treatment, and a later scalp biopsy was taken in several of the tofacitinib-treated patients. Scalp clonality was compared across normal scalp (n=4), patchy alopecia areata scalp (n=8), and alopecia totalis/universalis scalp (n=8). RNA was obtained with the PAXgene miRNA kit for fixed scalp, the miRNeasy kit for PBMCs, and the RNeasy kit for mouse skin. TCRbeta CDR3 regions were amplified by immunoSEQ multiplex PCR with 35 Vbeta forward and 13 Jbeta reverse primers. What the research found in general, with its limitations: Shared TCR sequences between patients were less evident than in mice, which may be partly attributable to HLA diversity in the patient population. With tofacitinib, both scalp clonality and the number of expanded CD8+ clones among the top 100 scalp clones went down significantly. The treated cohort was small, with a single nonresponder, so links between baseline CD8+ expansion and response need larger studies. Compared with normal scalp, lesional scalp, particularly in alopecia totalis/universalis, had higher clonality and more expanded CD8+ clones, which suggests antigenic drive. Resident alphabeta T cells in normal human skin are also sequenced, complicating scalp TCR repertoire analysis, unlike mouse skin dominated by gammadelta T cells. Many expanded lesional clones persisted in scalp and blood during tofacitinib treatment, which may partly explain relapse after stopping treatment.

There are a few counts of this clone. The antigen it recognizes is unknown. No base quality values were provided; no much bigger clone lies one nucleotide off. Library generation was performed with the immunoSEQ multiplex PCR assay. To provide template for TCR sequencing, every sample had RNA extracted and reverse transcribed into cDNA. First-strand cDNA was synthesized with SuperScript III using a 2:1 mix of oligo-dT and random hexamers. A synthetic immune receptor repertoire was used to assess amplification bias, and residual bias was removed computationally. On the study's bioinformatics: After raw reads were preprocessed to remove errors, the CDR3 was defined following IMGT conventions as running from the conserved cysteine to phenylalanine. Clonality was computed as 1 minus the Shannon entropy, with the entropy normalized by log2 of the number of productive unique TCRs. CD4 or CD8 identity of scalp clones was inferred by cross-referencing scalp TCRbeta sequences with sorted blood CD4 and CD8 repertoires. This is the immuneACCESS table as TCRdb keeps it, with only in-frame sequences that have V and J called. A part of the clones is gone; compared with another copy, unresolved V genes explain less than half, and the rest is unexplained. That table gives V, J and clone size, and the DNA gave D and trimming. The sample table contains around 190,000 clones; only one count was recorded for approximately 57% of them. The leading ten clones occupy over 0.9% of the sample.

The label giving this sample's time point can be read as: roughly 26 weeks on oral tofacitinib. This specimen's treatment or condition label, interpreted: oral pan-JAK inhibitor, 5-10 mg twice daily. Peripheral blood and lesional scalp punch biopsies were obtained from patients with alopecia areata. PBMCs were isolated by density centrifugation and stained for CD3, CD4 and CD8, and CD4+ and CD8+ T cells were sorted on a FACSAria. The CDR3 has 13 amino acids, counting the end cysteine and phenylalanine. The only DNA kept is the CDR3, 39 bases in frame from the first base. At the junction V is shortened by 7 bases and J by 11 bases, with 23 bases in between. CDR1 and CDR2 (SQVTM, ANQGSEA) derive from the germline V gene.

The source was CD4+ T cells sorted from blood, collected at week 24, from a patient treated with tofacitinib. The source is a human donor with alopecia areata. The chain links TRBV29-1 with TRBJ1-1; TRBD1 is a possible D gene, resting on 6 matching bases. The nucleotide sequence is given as TGCAGCGGACATACCCAAGGGGAGGGGGTGGCTTTCTTT. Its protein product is CSGHTQGEGVAFF.